The rows below give T cell receptor beta chains drawn from one sample of a study of OX40 agonist ivuxolimab in advanced cancers. TCRdb's copy holds only in-frame clones and misses some; the assay was immunoSEQ multiplex PCR. The sample lists just over 20,000 clones; about 86% were seen once. The sample in question was CD4+ or CD8+ T cells sorted from blood, obtained in a trial of the OX40 agonist ivuxolimab. These receptors were taken from an adult with an advanced solid tumor such as melanoma, head and neck, liver or kidney cancer. The conserved cysteine and the conserved F or W are not part of the CDR3 here. Clone sizes are given selectively: once, few, many, or a class where the clone is expanded.

CDR3aa: ASSWTIGENTGELF
j_gene: TRBJ2-2
v_gene: TRBV6-5
len: 14
abundance: once

CDR3aa: ASGLVQWQPGYSGANVLT
j_gene: TRBJ2-6
v_gene: TRBV12-5
len: 18
abundance: -

CDR3aa: ASSFFGIEAF
j_gene: TRBJ1-1
v_gene: TRBV28
len: 10
abundance: -

CDR3aa: ASSVGGTAEAF
j_gene: TRBJ1-1
v_gene: TRBV6-1
len: 11
abundance: -

CDR3aa: ASAGAAFLNTEAF
j_gene: TRBJ1-1
v_gene: TRBV7-9
len: 13
abundance: -

CDR3aa: ASSLGRGYSYEQY
j_gene: TRBJ2-7
v_gene: TRBV5-8
len: 13
abundance: -

CDR3aa: ASEDSYNEQF
j_gene: TRBJ2-1
v_gene: TRBV10-1
len: 10
abundance: -

CDR3aa: ASRGGAHEQY
j_gene: TRBJ2-7
v_gene: TRBV11-2
len: 10
abundance: -

CDR3aa: ASSVGEWGIQETQY
j_gene: TRBJ2-5
v_gene: TRBV9
len: 14
abundance: -

CDR3aa: ATSRDRAGRGGMGEQY
j_gene: TRBJ2-7
v_gene: TRBV15
len: 16
abundance: -

CDR3aa: ASSVRVLTYEQY
j_gene: TRBJ2-7
v_gene: TRBV28
len: 12
abundance: -

CDR3aa: ASSSTGLETQY
j_gene: TRBJ2-5
v_gene: TRBV19
len: 11
abundance: -

CDR3aa: ASSTRVGGPRNEQF
j_gene: TRBJ2-1
v_gene: TRBV5-4
len: 14
abundance: -

CDR3aa: ASSQEQGIHYGYT
j_gene: TRBJ1-2
v_gene: TRBV4-3
len: 13
abundance: -

CDR3aa: ASSQGRGSYEQY
j_gene: TRBJ2-7
v_gene: TRBV4-3
len: 12
abundance: -

CDR3aa: ASSPPDSNQPQH
j_gene: TRBJ1-5
v_gene: TRBV4-1
len: 12
abundance: large

CDR3aa: ASSIWTEDQPQH
j_gene: TRBJ1-5
v_gene: TRBV19
len: 12
abundance: few

CDR3aa: ASSLQPGLAGHRGETQY
j_gene: TRBJ2-5
v_gene: TRBV2
len: 17
abundance: -

CDR3aa: ASSFRPPGQRLDSEQY
j_gene: TRBJ2-7
v_gene: TRBV5-1
len: 16
abundance: -

CDR3aa: ASSPGRGKHEQY
j_gene: TRBJ2-7
v_gene: TRBV5-6
len: 12
abundance: -

CDR3aa: ASSLTGYATDTQY
j_gene: TRBJ2-3
v_gene: TRBV7-3
len: 13
abundance: -

CDR3aa: ASSSAYEQY
j_gene: TRBJ2-7
v_gene: TRBV28
len: 9
abundance: -

CDR3aa: ATSTERRQGPTLGNQPQH
j_gene: TRBJ1-5
v_gene: TRBV15
len: 18
abundance: -

CDR3aa: ASRVRDSGANVLT
j_gene: TRBJ2-6
v_gene: TRBV6-1
len: 13
abundance: -

CDR3aa: AIGRADGANVLT
j_gene: TRBJ2-6
v_gene: TRBV10-3
len: 12
abundance: -

CDR3aa: ASSFTGGYNQPQH
j_gene: TRBJ1-5
v_gene: TRBV9
len: 13
abundance: -

CDR3aa: ASSLAQIEMGYT
j_gene: TRBJ1-2
v_gene: TRBV7-9
len: 12
abundance: -

CDR3aa: ASSLAGGHSNQPQH
j_gene: TRBJ1-5
v_gene: TRBV11-2
len: 14
abundance: -

CDR3aa: ASSPSIHKGPENTEAF
j_gene: TRBJ1-1
v_gene: TRBV9
len: 16
abundance: once

CDR3aa: ASSLAGGGSYEQY
j_gene: TRBJ2-7
v_gene: TRBV13
len: 13
abundance: -

CDR3aa: ASFPGTAASGELF
j_gene: TRBJ2-2
v_gene: TRBV6-1
len: 13
abundance: once

CDR3aa: ASSLYNTGELF
j_gene: TRBJ2-2
v_gene: TRBV7-9
len: 11
abundance: -

CDR3aa: ASSPLYRLGNTEAF
j_gene: TRBJ1-1
v_gene: TRBV11-3
len: 14
abundance: -

CDR3aa: ASSPLDTGELF
j_gene: TRBJ2-2
v_gene: TRBV11-2
len: 11
abundance: few

CDR3aa: ASSYSSPYEQY
j_gene: TRBJ2-7
v_gene: TRBV6-6
len: 11
abundance: -

CDR3aa: ATSRPRWTNEKLF
j_gene: TRBJ1-4
v_gene: TRBV15
len: 13
abundance: -

CDR3aa: ASRTILPPYEQY
j_gene: TRBJ2-7
v_gene: TRBV27
len: 12
abundance: -

CDR3aa: ASSPLASSSYEQY
j_gene: TRBJ2-7
v_gene: TRBV4-3
len: 13
abundance: -

CDR3aa: ASSWDRTPDTQY
j_gene: TRBJ2-3
v_gene: TRBV5-6
len: 12
abundance: few

CDR3aa: ASSDRDSGGNEQF
j_gene: TRBJ2-1
v_gene: TRBV6-4
len: 13
abundance: -

CDR3aa: SVGHPDGSYEQY
j_gene: TRBJ2-7
v_gene: TRBV29-1
len: 12
abundance: once